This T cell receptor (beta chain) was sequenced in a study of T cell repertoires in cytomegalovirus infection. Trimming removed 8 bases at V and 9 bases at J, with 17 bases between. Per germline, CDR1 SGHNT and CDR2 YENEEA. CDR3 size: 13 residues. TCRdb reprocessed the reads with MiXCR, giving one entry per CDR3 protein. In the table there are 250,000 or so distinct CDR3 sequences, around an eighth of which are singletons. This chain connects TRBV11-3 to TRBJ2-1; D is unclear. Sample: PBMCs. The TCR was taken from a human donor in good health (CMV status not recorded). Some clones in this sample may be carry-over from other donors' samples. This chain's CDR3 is CASEDRNRGEQFF. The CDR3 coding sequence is TGTGCCAGCGAAGACCGGAATCGTGGTGAGCAGTTCTTC.